These 25 T cell receptor beta chains were sequenced from one sample in a study of CD8+ T cells in alopecia areata. The treatment: oral pan-JAK inhibitor, 5-10 mg twice daily. RNA extraction was followed by reverse transcription into cDNA, which acted as the sequencing template. Data came from immunoSEQ multiplex PCR; TCRdb stores just in-frame clones and leaves some out. The data show about 220,000 clones, with under 60% seen just once and 1.6% held by the top ten. The source material was CD4+ T cells sorted from blood, sampled at week 4, from a patient treated with tofacitinib. Receptors originate from a human donor with alopecia areata.

The chain combines TRBV11-3 with TRBJ2-7, with D tentatively TRBD1 or TRBD2 (7 bases each). Germline V gene data show CDR1 as SGHNT and CDR2 as YENEEA. The CDR3 has 18 residues. The V end was cut by 0 bases, the J end by 1 base, with 19 bases between. The CDR3 bases are TGTGCCAGCAGCTTAGAAAAGGGGGGAGGGGACAGTTCCTACGAGCAGTACTTC. It translates to CASSLEKGGGDSSYEQYF.

The J gene is TRBJ2-1, the V gene TRBV19; 11 bases map to TRBD1. The CDR3 consists of 14 residues. Trimming at V came to 7 bases and at J to 3 bases, leaving 2 bases not matched to a gene. Germline V gene sequence: CDR1 LNHDA, CDR2 SQIVND (reference sequence). This chain's CDR3 is CASKGQGVYNEQFF. In nucleotides, the CDR3 is TGTGCCAGTAAGGGACAGGGGGTCTACAATGAGCAGTTCTTC. Combining the CDR3 with reference TRBV19 and TRBJ2-1 gives the whole variable domain DGGITQSPKYLFRKEGQNVTLSCEQNLNHDAMYWYRQDPGQGLRLIYYSQIVNDFQKGDIAEGYSVSREKKESFPLTVTSAQKNPTAFYLCASKGQGVYNEQFFGPGTRLTVL.

The chain has TRBV4-3 and TRBJ1-6; D remains ambiguous. In germline, CDR1 is LGHNA, CDR2 YSLEER. V was shortened by 1 base and J by 10 bases, with 14 bases between the two germline ends. The CDR3 is 15 residues long. CDR3 DNA: TGCGCCAGCAGCCAAGCCCTCACCCAGTCGTCACCCCTCCACTTT. Translated: CASSQALTQSSPLHF.

The V and J genes are TRBV29-1 and TRBJ2-1, with D tentatively TRBD2 (7 bases). V was trimmed by 5 bases and J by 3 bases, leaving 11 bases between them. The CDR3 length is 13 residues. The germline gives CDR1 SQVTM, CDR2 ANQGSEA. CDR3 sequence: CSVRGGNYNEQFF. Written as DNA, the CDR3 is TGCAGCGTTAGGGGGGGCAACTACAATGAGCAGTTCTTC.

The chain is built from TRBV11-2 and TRBJ1-6; 7 bases match TRBD1. The CDR3 is 14 amino acids. CDR1 and CDR2 from the germline V gene are SGHAT and FQNNGV. The V gene end was trimmed by 2 bases and the J gene end by 8 bases; junction bases not matched to a gene: 3. The CDR3 DNA reads as TGTGCCAGCAGCTTACAGGGGGTTCATTCACCCCTCCACTTT. This gives the protein CASSLQGVHSPLHF.

This clone came up a few times. This rearrangement joins TRBV6-1 to TRBJ2-2; no clear D. The germline CDR1 and CDR2 sequences are MNHNS and SASEGT. The CDR3 loop spans 14 amino acids. V was clipped by 6 bases and J by 3 bases, with 11 bases between them. The CDR3 DNA is TGTGCCAGCAGCCAGAAAGTACACACCGGGGAGCTGTTTTTT. Protein product: CASSQKVHTGELFF.

This clone was seen a few times. This sequence joins TRBV2 and TRBJ2-2; 10 bases align to TRBD1. Germline V gives CDR1 SNHLY, CDR2 FYNNEI. With 6 bases clipped from V and 4 bases from J, the junction kept 5 bases outside the gene matches. The CDR3 is made up of 15 amino acids. CDR3 bases: TGTGCCAGCAGCCGACAGGGGGCAAGCACCGGGGAGCTGTTTTTT. Protein sequence: CASSRQGASTGELFF.

The rearrangement uses TRBV2 and TRBJ1-6; no reliable D call. Germline CDR1 is SNHLY and CDR2 is FYNNEI. V was clipped by 7 bases and J by 7 bases, with 8 bases between them. CDR3 length: 12 residues. The CDR3 region has the DNA TGTGCCAGCAACACGGGGAATTCACCCCTCCACTTT. It encodes CASNTGNSPLHF.

The V call is TRBV11-2, the J call TRBJ2-5; TRBD1 matches 7 bases. Germline lookup yields CDR1 SGHAT and CDR2 FQNNGV. After removal of 1 base from V and 7 bases from J, the junction contained 9 bases not matched to a gene. The CDR3 extends over 15 amino acids. This chain's CDR3 is CASSLGQGTVGTQYF. CDR3 in DNA: TGTGCCAGCAGCTTAGGGCAAGGGACAGTTGGGACCCAGTACTTC.

This clone was found a few times. The chain joins TRBV6-6 to TRBJ1-1, with D perhaps TRBD1 (6 bases). Germline V lookup: CDR1 MNHNY, CDR2 SVGAGI (reference sequence). This CDR3 comprises 13 residues. Trimming pared 8 bases from V and 5 bases from J, leaving 15 bases between. This CDR3 reads CASLPGGRTEAFF. For the CDR3, the DNA is TGTGCCAGCCTCCCCGGGGGCCGAACTGAAGCTTTCTTT.

The chain uses TRBV6-1 and TRBJ2-7, with a weak D call TRBD1 (5 bases). This CDR3 has 13 amino acids. Between the trimmed V and J ends, which lost 7 bases and 11 bases, there was a span of 21 bases. Looked up from germline, CDR1 is MNHNS and CDR2 is SASEGT. This CDR3 is CASTGTGERAEYF. CDR3 coding DNA: TGTGCCAGCACTGGAACAGGCGAGCGTGCGGAGTACTTC.

The J gene is TRBJ2-4, the V gene TRBV30, with a tentative D call TRBD2 (5 bases). The V gene's germline CDR1 is GTSNPN and CDR2 SVGIG (reference sequence). The CDR3 extends over 12 amino acids. V was shortened by 3 bases and J by 9 bases, with 12 bases between the two germline ends. CDR3 bases: TGTGCCTGGAGCATAGGGAGCGGCATTCAGTACTTC. Translation: CAWSIGSGIQYF.

This sequence joins TRBV19 and TRBJ2-4, with D maybe TRBD2 (6 bases). There are 14 residues in the CDR3. V lost 0 bases and J lost 8, with 11 bases in between. Germline V gene data show CDR1 as LNHDA and CDR2 as SQIVND (reference sequence). CDR3: CASSIDGWEDIQYF. The CDR3 DNA is TGTGCCAGTAGTATAGATGGCTGGGAGGACATTCAGTACTTC. Variable domain in full (rest from reference TRBV19 and TRBJ2-4): DGGITQSPKYLFRKEGQNVTLSCEQNLNHDAMYWYRQDPGQGLRLIYYSQIVNDFQKGDIAEGYSVSREKKESFPLTVTSAQKNPTAFYLCASSIDGWEDIQYFGAGTRLSVL.

The J gene is TRBJ1-1, the V gene TRBV4-3; no clear D gene. The CDR3 spans 15 residues. Germline V gene sequence: CDR1 LGHNA, CDR2 YSLEER. The V end lost 0 bases, the J end lost 4 bases, and 12 bases lay between the germline ends. This CDR3 is CASSQDERGRTEAFF. The DNA for the CDR3 is TGCGCCAGCAGCCAAGATGAGCGGGGTCGCACTGAAGCTTTCTTT.

J is TRBJ2-2 and V is TRBV5-1; D not resolved. The germline gives CDR1 SGHRS, CDR2 YFSETQ. V was cut by 3 bases and J by 5 bases, with 5 bases left in between. CDR3 length: 12 residues. The CDR3 sequence is CASSYNTGELFF. CDR3 nucleotide sequence: TGCGCCAGCAGCTACAATACCGGGGAGCTGTTTTTT.

V is TRBV18 and J is TRBJ2-1; D is unclear. The CDR3 length is 11 residues. Germline CDR1 reads KGHSH; CDR2 reads LQKENI. With 6 bases removed from V and 10 bases from J, the gap between germline ends came to 10 bases. The CDR3 sequence is CASSPGQEQFF. CDR3 bases: TGTGCCAGCTCTCCCGGGCAAGAGCAGTTCTTC.

The V and J genes are TRBV5-1 and TRBJ2-1, with 11 bases matching TRBD2. This CDR3 comprises 20 residues. In germline, CDR1 is SGHRS, CDR2 YFSETQ. V shed 0 bases and J 4 bases; nucleotides not matched to a gene: 15. CDR3 protein: CASSLESSSGGNSWYNEQFF. In DNA, the CDR3 is TGCGCCAGCAGCTTGGAGTCTTCTAGCGGGGGGAATTCGTGGTACAATGAGCAGTTCTTC. The variable domain in full, completed from reference TRBV5-1 and TRBJ2-1, reads KAGVTQTPRYLIKTRGQQVTLSCSPISGHRSVSWYQQTPGQGLQFLFEYFSETQRNKGNFPGRFSGRQFSNSRSEMNVSTLELGDSALYLCASSLESSSGGNSWYNEQFFGPGTRLTVL.

There are a few counts of this clone. CDR3 DNA: TGTGCCAGCAGCTCGGGGAATACCTATGGCTACACCTTC. Encoded protein: CASSSGNTYGYTF. The rearrangement uses TRBV5-6 and TRBJ1-2; D remains ambiguous. Germline assignment: CDR1 SGHDT and CDR2 YYEEEE. The V end lost 3 bases, the J end lost 4 bases, and 10 bases lay between the germline ends. The CDR3 is 13 residues long.

In DNA form, the CDR3 reads TGTGCCAGCAGCTTAGCGGACATAGTCAATGAGCAGTTCTTC. Its protein product is CASSLADIVNEQFF. The chain carries TRBV7-2 and TRBJ2-1; possible D gene TRBD1, 5 bases. Germline V gene data show CDR1 as SGHTA and CDR2 as FQGNSA. V lost 0 bases and J 6 bases, leaving 9 bases between the germline ends. This CDR3 region has 14 residues.

The J gene is TRBJ2-7, the V gene TRBV5-6, with TRBD1 identical over 8 bases. The junction had 10 bases not matched to a gene; V was cut back by 3 bases and J by 5 bases. Germline loops: CDR1 SGHDT, CDR2 YYEEEE. This CDR3 region has 15 residues. CDR3 sequence: CASSSRTGFVHEQYF. DNA of the CDR3: TGTGCCAGCAGCTCGAGGACAGGGTTCGTCCACGAGCAGTACTTC.

This chain connects TRBV12-5 to TRBJ2-3; D call uncertain. This CDR3 spans 14 amino acids. CDR1 and CDR2 (germline): LGHNT, FRNRAP. V lost 1 base to trimming and J lost 8 bases, with 13 bases between them. CDR3 DNA sequence: TGTGCTAGTGGTTTGGACCTCGCGTCGGCTACGCAGTATTTT. This translates into CASGLDLASATQYF.

CDR3 loop: CAISEPGTGNEQFF. The CDR3 coding sequence is TGTGCCATCAGTGAGCCCGGGACAGGAAATGAGCAGTTCTTC. The V call is TRBV10-3, the J call TRBJ2-1, with TRBD1 matching 8 bases. Germline loops: CDR1 ENHRY, CDR2 SYGVKD. V trimming: 2 bases; J trimming: 7 bases; junction bases outside the gene matches: 4. The CDR3 spans 14 residues.

This clone occurred a few times. CDR3 in DNA: TGTGCCAGCGGGGACAGGCCTAGCACAGATACGCAGTATTTT. It yields the protein CASGDRPSTDTQYF. The chain carries TRBV25-1 and TRBJ2-3; 8 bases are a match to TRBD1. The CDR3 extends over 14 amino acids. Per germline, CDR1 MGHDK and CDR2 SYGVNS. J lost 0 bases, V lost 8 bases, and 4 bases had no gene match.

The V call is TRBV4-3, the J call TRBJ1-4, with D perhaps TRBD1 (5 bases). This CDR3 is 14 amino acids long. Germline CDR1 and CDR2: LGHNA and YSLEER. Trimming left V 3 bases short and J 8 bases short, with 13 bases between. The CDR3 DNA is TGCGCCAGCAGCCAGGGGCAGGGAAGAGAAAAACTGTTTTTT. Protein sequence: CASSQGQGREKLFF.

This clone was seen only a few times. The chain carries TRBV6-5 and TRBJ1-6; the D is unclear. This CDR3 is 14 amino acids long. Germline values: CDR1 MNHEY, CDR2 SVGAGI. V was clipped by 5 bases and J by 9 bases, with 14 bases between them. The CDR3 region has the DNA TGTGCCAGCAGTCCTGGGATAGGAAGTTCACCCCTCCACTTT. Residues: CASSPGIGSSPLHF.